This T cell receptor beta chain was captured in a study of blood T cell repertoires in COVID-19. Across the whole study: PBMCs, B-cell-depleted T cells, or T cells were the source of the cDNA or gDNA that made up the material.

Generated by immunoSEQ multiplex PCR, the TCRdb table keeps only in-frame clones and is missing some. The sample lists approximately 60,000 clones, approximately 90% occurring once. Trimming took 4 bases from V and 3 from J, leaving 10 bases between them. Germline CDR1 and CDR2: MNHEY and SVGEGT. The CDR3 has 13 amino acids. This sequence joins TRBV6-2 or TRBV6-3 and TRBJ2-7; tentatively, D is TRBD2 (6 bases). Sequences were obtained from peripheral blood. The TCR originated in a woman of 80 years or more with COVID-19, enrolled during active disease. The CDR3 DNA is TGTGCCAGCAGTTCTCCGGGAGACTACGAGCAGTACTTC. This codes for CASSSPGDYEQYF.